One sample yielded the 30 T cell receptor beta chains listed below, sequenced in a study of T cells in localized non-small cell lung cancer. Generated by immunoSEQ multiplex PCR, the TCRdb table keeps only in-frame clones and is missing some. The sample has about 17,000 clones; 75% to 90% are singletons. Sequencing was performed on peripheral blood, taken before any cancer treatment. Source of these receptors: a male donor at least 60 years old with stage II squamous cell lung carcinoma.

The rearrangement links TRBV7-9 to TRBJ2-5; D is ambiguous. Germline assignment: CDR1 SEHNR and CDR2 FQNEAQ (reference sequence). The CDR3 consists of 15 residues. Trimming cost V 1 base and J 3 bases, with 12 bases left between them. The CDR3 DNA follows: TGTGCCAGCAGCTTAGATGTCCAGCTTAAAGAGACCCAGTACTTC. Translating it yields CASSLDVQLKETQYF.

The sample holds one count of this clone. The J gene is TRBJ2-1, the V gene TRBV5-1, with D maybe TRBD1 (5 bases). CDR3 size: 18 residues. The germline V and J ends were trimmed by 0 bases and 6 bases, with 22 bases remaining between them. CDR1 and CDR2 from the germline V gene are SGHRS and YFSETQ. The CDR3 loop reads CASSLAVSGRVPRNEQFF. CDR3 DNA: TGCGCCAGCAGCTTGGCGGTATCGGGCAGGGTCCCCCGCAATGAGCAGTTCTTC. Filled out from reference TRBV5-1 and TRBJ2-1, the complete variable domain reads KAGVTQTPRYLIKTRGQQVTLSCSPISGHRSVSWYQQTPGQGLQFLFEYFSETQRNKGNFPGRFSGRQFSNSRSEMNVSTLELGDSALYLCASSLAVSGRVPRNEQFFGPGTRLTVL.

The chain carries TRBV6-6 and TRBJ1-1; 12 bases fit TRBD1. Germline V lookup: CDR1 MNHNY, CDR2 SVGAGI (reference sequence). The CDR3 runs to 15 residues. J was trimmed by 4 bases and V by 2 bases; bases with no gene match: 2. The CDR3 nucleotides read TGTGCCAGCAGTTACCGGGACAGGGGGCGCACTGAAGCTTTCTTT. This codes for CASSYRDRGRTEAFF.

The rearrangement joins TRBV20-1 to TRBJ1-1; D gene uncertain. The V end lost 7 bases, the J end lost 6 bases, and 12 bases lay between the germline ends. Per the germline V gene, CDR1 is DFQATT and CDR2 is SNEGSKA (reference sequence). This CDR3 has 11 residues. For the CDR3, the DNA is TGCAGTGTCCCCGGTCCCGCTGAAGCTTTCTTT. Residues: CSVPGPAEAFF.

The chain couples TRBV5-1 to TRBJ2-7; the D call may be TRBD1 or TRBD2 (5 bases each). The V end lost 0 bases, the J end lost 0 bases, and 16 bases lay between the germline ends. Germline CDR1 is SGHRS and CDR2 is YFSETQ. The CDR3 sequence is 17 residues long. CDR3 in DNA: TGCGCCAGCAGCTTGGTCGGGGACGGCTCCTACTCCTACGAGCAGTACTTC. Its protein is CASSLVGDGSYSYEQYF.

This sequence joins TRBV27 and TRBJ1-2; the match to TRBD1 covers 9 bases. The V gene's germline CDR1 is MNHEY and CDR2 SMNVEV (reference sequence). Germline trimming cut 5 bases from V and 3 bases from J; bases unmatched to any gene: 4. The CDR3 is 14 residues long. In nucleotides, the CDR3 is TGTGCCAGCAGTCCTGACAGGGGGGACTATGGCTACACCTTC. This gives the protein CASSPDRGDYGYTF.

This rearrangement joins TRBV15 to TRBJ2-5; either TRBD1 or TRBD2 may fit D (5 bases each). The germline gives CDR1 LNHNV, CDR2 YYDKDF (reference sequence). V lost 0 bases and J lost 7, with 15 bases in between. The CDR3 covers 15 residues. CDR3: CATSREGTLQATQYF. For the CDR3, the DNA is TGTGCCACCAGCAGAGAGGGGACCCTACAGGCGACCCAGTACTTC.

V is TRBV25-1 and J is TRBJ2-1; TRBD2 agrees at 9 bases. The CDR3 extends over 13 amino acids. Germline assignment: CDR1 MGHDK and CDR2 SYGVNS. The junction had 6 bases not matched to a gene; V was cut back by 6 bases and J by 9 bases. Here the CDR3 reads CASRGSGRGEQFF. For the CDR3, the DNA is TGTGCCAGCAGGGGTAGCGGGAGAGGTGAGCAGTTCTTC.

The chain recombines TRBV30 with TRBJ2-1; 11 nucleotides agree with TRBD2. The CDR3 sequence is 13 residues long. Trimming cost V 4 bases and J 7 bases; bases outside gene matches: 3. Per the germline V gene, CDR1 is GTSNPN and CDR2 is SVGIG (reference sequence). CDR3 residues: CAWTSGRRNEQFF. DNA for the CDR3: TGTGCCTGGACTAGCGGGAGGAGGAATGAGCAGTTCTTC.

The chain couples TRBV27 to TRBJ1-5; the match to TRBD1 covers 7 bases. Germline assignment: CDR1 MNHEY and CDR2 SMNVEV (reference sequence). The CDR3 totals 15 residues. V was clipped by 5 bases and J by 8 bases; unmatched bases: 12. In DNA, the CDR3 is TGTGCCAGCAGTGTAACCCCGACAGGGTTGGAGCCCCAGCATTTT. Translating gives CASSVTPTGLEPQHF.

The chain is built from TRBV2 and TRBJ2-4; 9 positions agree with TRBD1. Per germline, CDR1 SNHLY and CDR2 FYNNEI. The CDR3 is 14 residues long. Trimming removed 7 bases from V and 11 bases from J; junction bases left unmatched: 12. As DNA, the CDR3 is TGTGCCAGCATTTCGACCCCGGGACAGGGATTTCAGTACTTC. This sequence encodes CASISTPGQGFQYF.

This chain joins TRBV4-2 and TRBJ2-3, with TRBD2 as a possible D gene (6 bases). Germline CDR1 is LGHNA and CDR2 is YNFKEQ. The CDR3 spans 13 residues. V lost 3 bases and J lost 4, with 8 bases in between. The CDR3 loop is CASSQGLADTQYF. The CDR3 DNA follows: TGTGCCAGCAGCCAGGGACTTGCAGATACGCAGTATTTT.

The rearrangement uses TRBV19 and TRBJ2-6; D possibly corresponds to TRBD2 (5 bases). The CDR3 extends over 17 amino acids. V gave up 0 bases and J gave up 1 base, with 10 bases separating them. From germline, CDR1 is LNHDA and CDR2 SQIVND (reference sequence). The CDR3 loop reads CASSIELRDSGANVLTF. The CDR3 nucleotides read TGTGCCAGTAGTATAGAATTACGGGATTCTGGGGCCAACGTCCTGACTTTC. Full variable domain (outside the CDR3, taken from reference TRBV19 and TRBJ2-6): DGGITQSPKYLFRKEGQNVTLSCEQNLNHDAMYWYRQDPGQGLRLIYYSQIVNDFQKGDIAEGYSVSREKKESFPLTVTSAQKNPTAFYLCASSIELRDSGANVLTFGAGSRLTVL.

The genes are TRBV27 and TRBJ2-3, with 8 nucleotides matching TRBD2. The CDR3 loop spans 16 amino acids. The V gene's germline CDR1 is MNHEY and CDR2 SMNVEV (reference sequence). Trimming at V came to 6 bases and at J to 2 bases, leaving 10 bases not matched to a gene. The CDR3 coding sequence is TGTGCCAGCAGCCGAGGGACTAGGGGGAACACAGATACGCAGTATTTT. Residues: CASSRGTRGNTDTQYF.

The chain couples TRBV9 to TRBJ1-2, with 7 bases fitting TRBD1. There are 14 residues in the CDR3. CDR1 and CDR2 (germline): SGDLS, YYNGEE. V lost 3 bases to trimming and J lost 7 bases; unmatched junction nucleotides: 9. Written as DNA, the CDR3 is TGTGCCAGCAGCGATCCGAGGGGGCGCGGTGGCTACACCTTC. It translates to CASSDPRGRGGYTF.

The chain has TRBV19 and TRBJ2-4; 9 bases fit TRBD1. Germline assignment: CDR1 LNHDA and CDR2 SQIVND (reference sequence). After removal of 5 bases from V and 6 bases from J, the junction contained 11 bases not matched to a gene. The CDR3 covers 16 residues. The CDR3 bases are TGTGCCAGTAGTCCCCGGGGAGGACAGGGGAGAAACATTCAGTACTTC. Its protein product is CASSPRGGQGRNIQYF.

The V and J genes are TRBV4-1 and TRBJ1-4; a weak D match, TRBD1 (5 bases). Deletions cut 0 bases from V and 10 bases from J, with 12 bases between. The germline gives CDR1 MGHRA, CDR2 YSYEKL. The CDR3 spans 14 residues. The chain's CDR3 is CASSQDGDAVKLFF. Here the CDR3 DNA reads TGCGCCAGCAGCCAAGATGGGGACGCGGTAAAACTGTTTTTT.

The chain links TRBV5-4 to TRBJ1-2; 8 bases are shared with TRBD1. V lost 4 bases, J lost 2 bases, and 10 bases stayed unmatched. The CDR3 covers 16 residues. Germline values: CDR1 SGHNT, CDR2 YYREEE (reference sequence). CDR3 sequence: CASSGGQGGPNYGYTF. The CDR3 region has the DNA TGTGCCAGCAGCGGTGGACAGGGAGGACCAAACTATGGCTACACCTTC.

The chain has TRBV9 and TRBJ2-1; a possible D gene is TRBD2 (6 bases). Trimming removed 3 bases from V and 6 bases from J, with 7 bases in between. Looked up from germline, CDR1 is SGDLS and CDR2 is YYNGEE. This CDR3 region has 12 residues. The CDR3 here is CASSGLGNEQFF. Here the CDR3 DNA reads TGTGCCAGCAGCGGACTAGGCAATGAGCAGTTCTTC.

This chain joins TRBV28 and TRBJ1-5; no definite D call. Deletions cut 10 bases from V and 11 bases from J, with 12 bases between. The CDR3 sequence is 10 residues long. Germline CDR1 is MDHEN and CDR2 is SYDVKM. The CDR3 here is CATQSTAQHF. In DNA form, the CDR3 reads TGTGCCACCCAATCCACGGCCCAGCATTTT. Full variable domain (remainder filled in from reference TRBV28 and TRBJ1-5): DVKVTQSSRYLVKRTGEKVFLECVQDMDHENMFWYRQDPGLGLRLIYFSYDVKMKEKGDIPEGYSVSREKKERFSLILESASTNQTSMYLCATQSTAQHFGDGTRLSIL.

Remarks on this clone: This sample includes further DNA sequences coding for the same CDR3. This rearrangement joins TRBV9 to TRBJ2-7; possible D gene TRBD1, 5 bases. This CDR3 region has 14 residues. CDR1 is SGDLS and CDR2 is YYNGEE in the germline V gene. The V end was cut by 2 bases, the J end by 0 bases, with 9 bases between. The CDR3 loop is CASSVVDSSYEQYF. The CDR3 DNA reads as TGTGCCAGCAGCGTGGTAGACAGCTCCTACGAGCAGTACTTC. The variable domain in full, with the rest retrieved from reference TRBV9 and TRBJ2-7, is DSGVTQTPKHLITATGQRVTLRCSPRSGDLSVYWYQQSLDQGLQFLIQYYNGEERAKGNILERFSAQQFPDLHSELNLSSLELGDSALYFCASSVVDSSYEQYFGPGTRLTVT.

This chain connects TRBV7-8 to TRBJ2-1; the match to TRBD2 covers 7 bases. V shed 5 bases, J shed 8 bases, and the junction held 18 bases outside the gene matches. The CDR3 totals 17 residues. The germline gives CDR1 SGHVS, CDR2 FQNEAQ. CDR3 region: CASSPHREGRARDEQFF. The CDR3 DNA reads TGTGCCAGCAGCCCCCACCGAGAGGGGAGGGCCCGCGATGAGCAGTTCTTC. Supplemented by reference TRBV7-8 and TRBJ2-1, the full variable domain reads GAGVSQSPRYKVAKRGQDVALRCDPISGHVSLFWYQQALGQGPEFLTYFQNEAQLDKSGLPSDRFFAERPEGSVSTLKIQRTQQEDSAVYLCASSPHREGRARDEQFFGPGTRLTVL.

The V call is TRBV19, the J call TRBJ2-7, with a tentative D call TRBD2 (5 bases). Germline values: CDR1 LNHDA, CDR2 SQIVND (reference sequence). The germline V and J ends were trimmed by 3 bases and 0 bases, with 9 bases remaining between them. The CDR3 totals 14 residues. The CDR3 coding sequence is TGTGCCAGTAGTATCCTAGGAGGCTCCTACGAGCAGTACTTC. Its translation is CASSILGGSYEQYF.

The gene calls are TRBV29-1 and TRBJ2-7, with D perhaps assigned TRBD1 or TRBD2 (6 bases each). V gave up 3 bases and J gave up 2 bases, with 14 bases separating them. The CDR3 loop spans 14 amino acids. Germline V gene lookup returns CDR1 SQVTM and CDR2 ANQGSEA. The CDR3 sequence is CSVEGAGQTYEQYF. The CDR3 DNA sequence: TGCAGCGTTGAGGGGGCGGGACAAACCTACGAGCAGTACTTC.

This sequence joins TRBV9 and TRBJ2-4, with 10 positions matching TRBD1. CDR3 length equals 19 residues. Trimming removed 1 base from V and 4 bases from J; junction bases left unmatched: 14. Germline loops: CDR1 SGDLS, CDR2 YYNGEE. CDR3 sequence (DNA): TGTGCCAGCAGCGTATTGGGACAGGGGACCATGGCGGGAAAAAACATTCAGTACTTC. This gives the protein CASSVLGQGTMAGKNIQYF.

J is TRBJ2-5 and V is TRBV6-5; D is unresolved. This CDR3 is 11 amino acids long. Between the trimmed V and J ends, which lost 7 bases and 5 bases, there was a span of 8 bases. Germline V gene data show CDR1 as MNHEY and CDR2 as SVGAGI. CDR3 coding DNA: TGTGCCAGCACCCAGAGGGAGACCCAGTACTTC. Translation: CASTQRETQYF.

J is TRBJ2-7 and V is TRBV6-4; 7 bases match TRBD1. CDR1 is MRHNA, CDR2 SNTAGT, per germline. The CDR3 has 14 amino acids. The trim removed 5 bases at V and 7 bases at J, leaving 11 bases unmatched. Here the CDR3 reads CASSREQGIGEQYF. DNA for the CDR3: TGTGCCAGCAGTCGGGAACAGGGGATAGGAGAGCAGTACTTC.

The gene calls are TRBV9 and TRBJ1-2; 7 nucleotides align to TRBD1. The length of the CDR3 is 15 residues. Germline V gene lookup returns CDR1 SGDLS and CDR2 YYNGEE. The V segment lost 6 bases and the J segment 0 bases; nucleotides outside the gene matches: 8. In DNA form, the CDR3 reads TGTGCCAGCACCTCATTGACAGGGCCTAACTATGGCTACACCTTC. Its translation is CASTSLTGPNYGYTF.

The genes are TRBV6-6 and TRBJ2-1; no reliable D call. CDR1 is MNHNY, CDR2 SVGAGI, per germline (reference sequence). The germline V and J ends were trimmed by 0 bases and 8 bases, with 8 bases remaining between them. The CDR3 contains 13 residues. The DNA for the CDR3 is TGTGCCAGCAGTTACTCAAGAAAAGATGAGCAGTTCTTC. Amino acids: CASSYSRKDEQFF.

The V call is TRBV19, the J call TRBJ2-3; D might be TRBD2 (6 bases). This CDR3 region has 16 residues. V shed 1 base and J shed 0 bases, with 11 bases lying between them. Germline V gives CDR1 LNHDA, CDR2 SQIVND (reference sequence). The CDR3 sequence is CASSIGASASTDTQYF. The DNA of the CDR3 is TGTGCCAGTAGTATAGGGGCTAGCGCAAGCACAGATACGCAGTATTTT.